The present TCR beta chain was sequenced within a study of T cells in Graves' hyperthyroidism and ophthalmopathy. Overall study context: Peripheral blood was acquired at first diagnosis, ahead of any therapy whatsoever. General study findings and limits: Model predictions of ophthalmopathy came a median 6.5 months before onset.

RNA transcripts gave rise to amplified TCR beta CDR3 regions. Initially, a first-round RT-PCR of the TCR CDR3 employed the HTBI primer set. MiXCR, applied by TCRdb to the multiplex PCR reads, yields one record per CDR3 protein. In the table there are a few hundred thousand distinct CDR3 sequences, roughly 13% of which are singletons. Graves' hyperthyroidism is called stable when ophthalmopathy does not progress within 18 months. Uncontrolled infections, other autoimmune diseases, pregnancy or lactation led to exclusion of patients. This clonotype was picked up many times. Its antigen is currently unknown. V lost 2 bases and J lost 3, with 8 bases in between. The CDR3 is 13 amino acids. The germline CDR1 and CDR2 sequences are SGHDT and YYEEEE.

Material: blood. The sequence was collected from a woman aged 18-30 years with Graves' hyperthyroidism. The rearrangement links TRBV5-6 to TRBJ2-5; D is possibly TRBD2 (5 bases). CDR3 coding DNA: TGTGCCAGCAGCTTACGGGGAAAAGAGACCCAGTACTTC. It yields the protein CASSLRGKETQYF.